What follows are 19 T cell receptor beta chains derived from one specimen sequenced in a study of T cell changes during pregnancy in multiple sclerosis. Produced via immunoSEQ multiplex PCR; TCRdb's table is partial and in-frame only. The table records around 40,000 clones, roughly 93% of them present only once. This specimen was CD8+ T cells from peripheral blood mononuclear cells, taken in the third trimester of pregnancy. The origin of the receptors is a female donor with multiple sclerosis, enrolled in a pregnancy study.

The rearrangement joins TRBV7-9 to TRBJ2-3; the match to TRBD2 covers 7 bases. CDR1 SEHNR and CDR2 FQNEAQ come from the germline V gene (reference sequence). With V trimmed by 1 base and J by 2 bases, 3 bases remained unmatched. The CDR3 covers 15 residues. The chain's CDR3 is CASSLGGGPTDTQYF. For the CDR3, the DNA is TGTGCCAGCAGCTTAGGCGGGGGTCCCACAGATACGCAGTATTTT.

CDR3 sequence (DNA): TGTGCCAGCAACCACCTGAGCTCCTACGAGCAGTACTTC. It encodes CASNHLSSYEQYF. The rearrangement joins TRBV7-9 to TRBJ2-7, with D uncertain. The CDR3 consists of 13 residues. Trimming took off 7 bases at V and 0 bases at J, with 10 bases between the two ends. Germline V lookup: CDR1 SEHNR, CDR2 FQNEAQ (reference sequence).

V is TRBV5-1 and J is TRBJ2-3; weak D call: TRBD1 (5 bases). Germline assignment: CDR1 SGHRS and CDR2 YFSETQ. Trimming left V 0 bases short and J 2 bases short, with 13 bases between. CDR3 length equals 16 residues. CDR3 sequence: CASSLGQGAVTDTQYF. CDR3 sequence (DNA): TGCGCCAGCAGCTTGGGGCAAGGGGCGGTCACAGATACGCAGTATTTT.

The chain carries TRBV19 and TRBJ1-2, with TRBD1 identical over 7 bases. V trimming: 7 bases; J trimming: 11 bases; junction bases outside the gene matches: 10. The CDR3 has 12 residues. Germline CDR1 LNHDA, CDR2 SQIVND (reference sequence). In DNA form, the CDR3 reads TGTGCCAGTACAGGGCAGGGACAGAGTTACACCTTC. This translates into CASTGQGQSYTF. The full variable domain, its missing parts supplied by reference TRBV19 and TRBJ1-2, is DGGITQSPKYLFRKEGQNVTLSCEQNLNHDAMYWYRQDPGQGLRLIYYSQIVNDFQKGDIAEGYSVSREKKESFPLTVTSAQKNPTAFYLCASTGQGQSYTFGSGTRLTVV.

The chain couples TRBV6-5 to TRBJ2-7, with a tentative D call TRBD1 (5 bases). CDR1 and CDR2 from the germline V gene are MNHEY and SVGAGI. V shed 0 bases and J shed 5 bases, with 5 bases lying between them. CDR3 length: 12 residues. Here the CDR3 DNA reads TGTGCCAGCAGTTACTCAGGGGACGAGCAGTACTTC. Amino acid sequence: CASSYSGDEQYF.

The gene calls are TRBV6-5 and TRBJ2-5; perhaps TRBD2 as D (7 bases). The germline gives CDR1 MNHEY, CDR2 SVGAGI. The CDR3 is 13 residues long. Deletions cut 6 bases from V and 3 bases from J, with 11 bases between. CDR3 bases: TGTGCCAGCAGCCCGGGGGGCGAAGAGACCCAGTACTTC. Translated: CASSPGGEETQYF.

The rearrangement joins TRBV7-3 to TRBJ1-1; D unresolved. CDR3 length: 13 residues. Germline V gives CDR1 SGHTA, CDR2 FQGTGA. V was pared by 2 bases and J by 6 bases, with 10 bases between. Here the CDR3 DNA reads TGTGCCAGCAGCTTACTGGGAGGCTCTGAAGCTTTCTTT. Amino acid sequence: CASSLLGGSEAFF.

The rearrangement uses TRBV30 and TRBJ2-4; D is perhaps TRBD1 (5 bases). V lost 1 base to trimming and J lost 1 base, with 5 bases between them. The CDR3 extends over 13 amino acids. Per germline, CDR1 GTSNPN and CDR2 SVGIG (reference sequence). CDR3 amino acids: CAWSAGAKNIQYF. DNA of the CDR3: TGTGCCTGGAGTGCAGGGGCCAAAAACATTCAGTACTTC. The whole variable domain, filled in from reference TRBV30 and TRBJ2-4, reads SQTIHQWPATLVQPVGSPLSLECTVEGTSNPNLYWYRQAAGRGLQLLFYSVGIGQISSEVPQNLSASRPQDRQFILSSKKLLLSDSGFYLCAWSAGAKNIQYFGAGTRLSVL.

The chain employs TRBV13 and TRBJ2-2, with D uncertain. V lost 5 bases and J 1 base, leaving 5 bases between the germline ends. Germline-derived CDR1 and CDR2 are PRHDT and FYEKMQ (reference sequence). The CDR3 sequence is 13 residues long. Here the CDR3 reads CASSAENTGELFF. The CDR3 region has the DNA TGTGCCAGCAGCGCAGAGAACACCGGGGAGCTGTTTTTT.

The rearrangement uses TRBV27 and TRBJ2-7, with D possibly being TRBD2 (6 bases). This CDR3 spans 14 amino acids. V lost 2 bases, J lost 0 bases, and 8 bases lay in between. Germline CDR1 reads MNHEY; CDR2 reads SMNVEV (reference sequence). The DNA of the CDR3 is TGTGCCAGCAGTTTACTAGCGAGCTCCTACGAGCAGTACTTC. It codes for CASSLLASSYEQYF.

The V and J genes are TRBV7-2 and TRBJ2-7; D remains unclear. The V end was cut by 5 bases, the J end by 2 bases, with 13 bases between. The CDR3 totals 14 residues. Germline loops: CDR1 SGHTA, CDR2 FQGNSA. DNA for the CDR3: TGTGCCAGCAGCCCGCCTGAGAGAACCTACGAGCAGTACTTC. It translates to CASSPPERTYEQYF.

As DNA, the CDR3 is TGTGCCAGCAGTGACAAGGGAGCTACCTATGGCTACACCTTC. Amino acid sequence: CASSDKGATYGYTF. The chain recombines TRBV6-1 with TRBJ1-2; no clear D gene. The CDR3 sequence is 14 residues long. Trimming removed 3 bases at V and 4 bases at J, with 12 bases between. CDR1 is MNHNS and CDR2 is SASEGT in the germline V gene.

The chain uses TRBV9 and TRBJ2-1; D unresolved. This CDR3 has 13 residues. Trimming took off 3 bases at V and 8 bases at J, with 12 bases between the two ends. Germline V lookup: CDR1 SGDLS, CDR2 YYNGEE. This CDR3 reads CASSADEVHEQFF. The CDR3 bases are TGTGCCAGCAGCGCCGATGAGGTCCATGAGCAGTTCTTC. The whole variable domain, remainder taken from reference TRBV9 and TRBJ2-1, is DSGVTQTPKHLITATGQRVTLRCSPRSGDLSVYWYQQSLDQGLQFLIQYYNGEERAKGNILERFSAQQFPDLHSELNLSSLELGDSALYFCASSADEVHEQFFGPGTRLTVL.

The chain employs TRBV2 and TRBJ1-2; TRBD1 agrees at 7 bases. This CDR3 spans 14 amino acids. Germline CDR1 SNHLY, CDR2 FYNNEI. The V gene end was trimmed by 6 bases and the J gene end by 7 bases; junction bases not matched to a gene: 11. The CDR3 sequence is CASSPLTGNAGYTF. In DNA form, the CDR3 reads TGTGCCAGCAGCCCGCTGACAGGGAATGCTGGCTACACCTTC.

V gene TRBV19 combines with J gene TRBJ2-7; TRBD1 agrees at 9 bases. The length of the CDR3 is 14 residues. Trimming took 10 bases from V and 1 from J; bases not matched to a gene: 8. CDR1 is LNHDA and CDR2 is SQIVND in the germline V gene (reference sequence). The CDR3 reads CATSGTGFSYEQYF. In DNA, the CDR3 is TGTGCCACCTCGGGGACAGGGTTTTCCTACGAGCAGTACTTC.

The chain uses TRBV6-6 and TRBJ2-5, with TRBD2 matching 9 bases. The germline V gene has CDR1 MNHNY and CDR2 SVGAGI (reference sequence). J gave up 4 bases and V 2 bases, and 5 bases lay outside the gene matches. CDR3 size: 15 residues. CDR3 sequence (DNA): TGTGCCAGCAGTTACGGTAGCGGGGGAGGAGAGACCCAGTACTTC. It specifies CASSYGSGGGETQYF.

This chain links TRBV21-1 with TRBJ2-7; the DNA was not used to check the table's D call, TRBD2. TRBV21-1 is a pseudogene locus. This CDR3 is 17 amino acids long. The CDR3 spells CASSTNPDGSGCHEQYF. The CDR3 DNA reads TGTGCCAGCAGCACCAACCCGGACGGGTCGGGGTGCCACGAGCAGTACTTC.

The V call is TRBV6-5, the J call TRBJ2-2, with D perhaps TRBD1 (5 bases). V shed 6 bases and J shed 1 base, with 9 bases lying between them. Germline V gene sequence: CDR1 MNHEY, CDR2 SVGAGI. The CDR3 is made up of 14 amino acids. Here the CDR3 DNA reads TGTGCCAGCAGCTTTGGACAGAACACCGGGGAGCTGTTTTTT. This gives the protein CASSFGQNTGELFF.

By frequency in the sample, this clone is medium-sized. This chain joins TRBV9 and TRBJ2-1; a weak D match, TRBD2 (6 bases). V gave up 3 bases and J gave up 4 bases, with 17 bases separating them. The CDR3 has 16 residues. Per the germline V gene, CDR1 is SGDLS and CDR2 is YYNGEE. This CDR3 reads CASSGGLGGDYNEQFF. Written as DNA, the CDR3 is TGTGCCAGCAGCGGAGGGTTGGGGGGTGATTACAATGAGCAGTTCTTC.